The clone carrying this T cell receptor beta chain has only a few counts. This record comes from a study of identical twins. TCRdb recomputed calls from the 5' RACE reads with MiXCR, one row per CDR3 protein. The table includes 520,000 or so distinct CDR3 sequences, 22% detected once. Unmatched junction bases numbered 5, after V lost 5 bases and J lost 4 bases. Germline loops: CDR1 SGHRS, CDR2 YFSETQ. The CDR3 is 13 residues long. A further study also used this sample, focusing on T cells expressing NK-cell markers. According to that study: Once again these clonotypes came out on top in the CD3+CD56-NKG2C+ fraction of a few donors.

The sequence derives from a woman aged 18-29 years in good health. The gene calls are TRBV5-1 and TRBJ2-5; TRBD1 matches 7 bases. The specimen sequenced was CD4+ T cells sorted from blood. CDR3 amino acids: CASRTDRPETQYF. Written as DNA, the CDR3 is TGCGCCAGCAGAACGGACAGGCCAGAGACCCAGTACTTC.